The T cell receptor beta chain under discussion was sequenced for a study of cytomegalovirus exposure and HLA in healthy donors. General study points: The study assumed roughly uniform donor sequencing depth for presence/absence analyses.

The V gene end was trimmed by 3 bases and the J gene end by 5 bases; junction bases not matched to a gene: 8. This CDR3 comprises 15 residues. Germline CDR1 and CDR2: SGHNT and YYREEE (reference sequence). This clone was recorded a few times. The antigen remains undetermined. PCR employed 60 Vbeta and 13 Jbeta primers. Per the original methods: Approximately 83 million unique TCR beta chains, some 11 million shared, were counted in a later analysis. Only in-frame clones appear in the TCRdb table, and some are missing; sequencing was by immunoSEQ multiplex PCR. Clonal size and the V and J genes are those of that table, whereas D and trimming came from the DNA. Of approximately 110,000 clones listed, roughly three quarters are singletons.

This receptor was taken from a woman in her late teens or twenties in good health and CMV-seropositive. The rearrangement uses TRBV5-4 and TRBJ2-7; 10 bases match TRBD1. Input material: PBMCs. The CDR3 DNA sequence: TGTGCCAGCAGCTCGCCGGGACAGGGGAGGAACGAGCAGTACTTC. Translating it yields CASSSPGQGRNEQYF.